This T cell receptor beta chain is from a study of T cell changes during pregnancy in multiple sclerosis. Using immunoSEQ multiplex PCR, the repertoire was profiled, and TCRdb retains in-frame clones only, with some absent. Of 30,000 or so clones listed, around 88% are singletons. With 2 bases clipped from V and 5 bases from J, the junction kept 0 bases outside the gene matches. The CDR3 spans 13 residues. Germline lookup yields CDR1 MGHDK and CDR2 SYGVNS. This clone was recorded a few times. Sequencing used CD4+ T cells from peripheral blood mononuclear cells, obtained in the first trimester of pregnancy. This receptor was obtained from a female donor in good health, enrolled as a control in a pregnancy study. The V gene is TRBV25-1, the J gene TRBJ2-7, with TRBD1 matching over 10 bases. The CDR3 loop reads CASSEGTGDEQYF. CDR3 nucleotides: TGTGCCAGCAGTGAAGGGACAGGGGACGAGCAGTACTTC.